The source of this T cell receptor beta chain is a study of neurological immune-mediated disorders. The cDNA was generated through 5'RACE incorporating 10-nucleotide random UMIs. Each CDR3 protein gets one entry after TCRdb re-called the 5' RACE reads with MiXCR. The profile covers about 66,000 distinct CDR3 sequences, with 3.4% appearing a single time and under 4.5% taken by the ten largest. Study-wide results and limits: The multiple sclerosis repertoire cluster was not associated with any clinical or MRI feature.

The ends lost 5 bases at V and 6 bases at J; junction bases unmatched: 15. CDR1 and CDR2 from the germline V gene are DFQATT and SNEGSKA (reference sequence). The CDR3 spans 16 residues. This clonotype showed up many times. Its specificity is unknown. The chain employs TRBV20-1 and TRBJ1-2; 10 bases map to TRBD1. This clonotype originated in a man in his forties or fifties with multiple sclerosis. The source material was PBMCs. The CDR3 bases are TGCAGTGCTCGACTTTCGGGACAGGGGTTGCAAGATGGCTACACCTTC. Translation: CSARLSGQGLQDGYTF.